These 14 T cell receptor beta chains were all obtained from the same sample, sequenced in a study of blood T cell repertoires in COVID-19. The protocol was immunoSEQ multiplex PCR, while the TCRdb copy is restricted to in-frame clones and leaves out a portion. The repertoire holds about 200,000 clones, with 70% to 85% as singletons. Sequences were obtained from peripheral blood. Every receptor here comes from a human donor in a cohort sampled during active COVID-19.

This chain links TRBV25-1 with TRBJ2-5; weak D call: TRBD1 (5 bases). Germline V CDR1 and CDR2: MGHDK, SYGVNS. This CDR3 region has 14 residues. The V end lost 2 bases, the J end lost 0 bases, and 7 bases lay between the germline ends. This CDR3 is CASSEAQDQETQYF. CDR3 DNA sequence: TGTGCCAGCAGTGAAGCACAGGACCAAGAGACCCAGTACTTC.

CDR3 in DNA: TGCAGTGCTGAGTCCGGCTACGAGCAGTACTTC. It translates to CSAESGYEQYF. The rearrangement links TRBV20-1 to TRBJ2-7, with no clear D. Germline V gene data show CDR1 as DFQATT and CDR2 as SNEGSKA (reference sequence). The CDR3 is 11 residues long. Trimming removed 5 bases at V and 3 bases at J, with 8 bases between.

The V gene is TRBV24-1, the J gene TRBJ2-2; a possible D gene is TRBD1 (6 bases). Germline V gene sequence: CDR1 KGHDR, CDR2 SFDVKD. This CDR3 comprises 13 residues. V lost 1 base to trimming and J lost 7 bases, with 6 bases between them. Here the CDR3 reads CATSDFRGGELFF. As DNA, the CDR3 is TGTGCCACCAGTGATTTCAGGGGCGGGGAGCTGTTTTTT.

V and J are TRBV6-5 and TRBJ2-7; 9 nucleotides align to TRBD1. The V and J ends lost 7 bases and 3 bases, in that order; junction bases with no gene match: 7. Germline V gives CDR1 MNHEY, CDR2 SVGAGI. This CDR3 has 14 amino acids. For the CDR3, the DNA is TGTGCCAGCAAACAGACAGGGGGTAACTACGAGCAGTACTTC. This sequence encodes CASKQTGGNYEQYF.

The rearrangement joins TRBV5-4 to TRBJ2-4, with a tentative D call TRBD1 (5 bases). CDR1 and CDR2 from the germline V gene are SGHNT and YYREEE (reference sequence). The CDR3 runs to 15 residues. Trimming took off 4 bases at V and 0 bases at J, with 11 bases between the two ends. The CDR3 DNA sequence: TGTGCCAGCAGCAGAGACAGACTAGCCAAAAACATTCAGTACTTC. Amino acids: CASSRDRLAKNIQYF.

V and J are TRBV11-3 and TRBJ1-5, with 10 bases aligning to TRBD1. The V segment lost 7 bases and the J segment 3 bases; nucleotides outside the gene matches: 12. The CDR3 runs to 17 residues. Germline CDR1 reads SGHNT; CDR2 reads YENEEA. The CDR3 region is CASKGEMDRGSNQPQHF. DNA of the CDR3: TGTGCCAGCAAGGGGGAAATGGACAGGGGGTCCAATCAGCCCCAGCATTTT.

This chain joins TRBV11-2 and TRBJ2-3; weak D call: TRBD1 (6 bases). This CDR3 region has 15 residues. The V gene's germline CDR1 is SGHAT and CDR2 FQNNGV. Between the trimmed V and J ends, which lost 5 bases and 4 bases, there was a span of 16 bases. The CDR3 is CASSPERGTSDTQYF. DNA of the CDR3: TGTGCCAGCAGCCCTGAGAGGGGGACCTCAGATACGCAGTATTTT.

This clone came up once. The rearrangement uses TRBV4-1 and TRBJ2-1; 11 bases align to TRBD2. CDR3 length: 16 amino acids. The V and J ends lost 2 bases and 5 bases, in that order; junction bases with no gene match: 5. The germline CDR1 and CDR2 sequences are MGHRA and YSYEKL. CDR3 sequence: CASSQIQLAGDNEQFF. CDR3 nucleotides: TGCGCCAGCAGCCAAATTCAACTAGCGGGAGACAATGAGCAGTTCTTC.

In its sample, this clone was seen a few times. The chain is built from TRBV19 and TRBJ2-3; 7 bases fit TRBD1. This CDR3 region has 14 residues. Looked up from germline, CDR1 is LNHDA and CDR2 is SQIVND (reference sequence). V trimming: 7 bases; J trimming: 5 bases; junction bases outside the gene matches: 9. The CDR3 DNA is TGTGCCAGTAACTGGGACAGAGATCGAGATACGCAGTATTTT. It is translated as CASNWDRDRDTQYF.

This chain links TRBV5-8 with TRBJ2-3; D possibly corresponds to TRBD1 (6 bases). This CDR3 has 14 residues. CDR1 is SGHTS, CDR2 YDEGEE, per germline. V was cut by 0 bases and J by 6 bases, with 11 bases left in between. CDR3 sequence reads: CASSLAGELDTQYF. For the CDR3, the DNA is TGTGCCAGCAGCTTGGCAGGGGAGTTGGATACGCAGTATTTT. Together with reference TRBV5-8 and TRBJ2-3, the CDR3 gives the full variable domain: EAGVTQSPTHLIKTRGQQATLRCSPISGHTSVYWYQQALGLGLQFLLWYDEGEERNRGNFPPRFSGRQFPNYSSELNVNALELEDSALYLCASSLAGELDTQYFGPGTRLTVL.

This clone was observed once. V usage is TRBV30 and J usage is TRBJ2-3, with TRBD2 identical over 11 bases. Germline V gives CDR1 GTSNPN, CDR2 SVGIG (reference sequence). V trimming: 5 bases; J trimming: 3 bases; junction bases outside the gene matches: 10. This CDR3 comprises 16 residues. The DNA for the CDR3 is TGTGCCTGGGGGGTAGCGGGAGGGCCCTCTACAGATACGCAGTATTTT. Amino acid sequence: CAWGVAGGPSTDTQYF.

The V call is TRBV30, the J call TRBJ1-1; D gene unclear. V lost 0 bases to trimming and J lost 8 bases, with 10 bases between them. This CDR3 has 12 amino acids. Germline lookup yields CDR1 GTSNPN and CDR2 SVGIG (reference sequence). Written as DNA, the CDR3 is TGTGCCTGGAGTGTAGGAGGCGGCGAAGCTTTCTTT. This codes for CAWSVGGGEAFF.

The chain uses TRBV12-3 or TRBV12-4 and TRBJ2-1, with 8 bases fitting TRBD2. With V trimmed by 5 bases and J by 9 bases, 6 bases remained unmatched. CDR3 length: 13 amino acids. This CDR3 reads CASSRTGTSEQFF. The CDR3 DNA is TGTGCCAGCAGTCGAACAGGGACTAGTGAGCAGTTCTTC.

This clone was seen a single time. The chain employs TRBV6-5 and TRBJ2-7, with TRBD1 matching 9 bases. The CDR3 runs 15 residues. The germline CDR1 and CDR2 sequences are MNHEY and SVGAGI. The J segment lost 6 bases and the V segment lost 6 bases, leaving 12 bases of the junction unmatched. CDR3 DNA: TGTGCCAGCAGACTAAACAGGGGGCGAGGGGGCGAGCAGTACTTC. As protein: CASRLNRGRGGEQYF.